These 17 T cell receptor beta chains were all obtained from the same sample, sequenced in a study of liver allograft versus peripheral blood T cells. Whole-study context: The study compared liver allograft T cell receptor repertoires against peripheral blood repertoires of liver transplant recipients.

TCRdb reprocessed the reads via MiXCR and lists one record per CDR3 protein. The data contain about 14,000 distinct CDR3 sequences, about 20% of them singletons. The receptors originated from a human patient who had a liver transplant. Some of the T cells may derive from the graft donor.

V usage is TRBV12-3 or TRBV12-4 and J usage is TRBJ1-1; D unclear. V shed 8 bases and J shed 0 bases, with 16 bases lying between them. The CDR3 sequence is 15 residues long. The CDR3 bases are TGTGCCAGCTCACTTCATGGTCCTTTGAACACTGAAGCTTTCTTT. The encoded protein is CASSLHGPLNTEAFF.

This clonotype appeared a few times. The V gene is TRBV30, the J gene TRBJ1-2; 8 bases align to TRBD1. The CDR3 has 13 residues. V was clipped by 4 bases and J by 6 bases; unmatched bases: 7. Germline V gene data show CDR1 as GTSNPN and CDR2 as SVGIG (reference sequence). The CDR3 coding sequence is TGTGCCTGGACACGACAGGGGAGTGATGGCTACACCTTC. Amino acid sequence: CAWTRQGSDGYTF.

The rearrangement links TRBV12-3 or TRBV12-4 to TRBJ1-1; D uncertain. The CDR3 has 15 residues. V lost 7 bases and J 8 bases, leaving 23 bases between the germline ends. Here the CDR3 DNA reads TGTGCCAGCACCTTAGGGTTTTTGGCCGGTCACGAAGCTTTCTTT. Residues: CASTLGFLAGHEAFF.

This clonotype rates as medium-sized. The chain recombines TRBV7-2 with TRBJ1-1; 11 bases match TRBD1. The CDR3 contains 15 residues. Per germline, CDR1 SGHTA and CDR2 FQGNSA. The V gene end was trimmed by 4 bases and the J gene end by 3 bases; junction bases not matched to a gene: 4. Written as DNA, the CDR3 is TGTGCCAGCAGCTCCGGGACAGGGGGTTACACTGAAGCTTTCTTT. It is translated as CASSSGTGGYTEAFF.

Turning to this clonotype: The junction differs from germline at one of its ends, possibly a read error. The rearrangement uses TRBV19 and TRBJ1-1; no clear D gene. The length of the CDR3 is 16 residues. Germline CDR1 is LNHDA and CDR2 is SQIVND (reference sequence). CDR3 region: CAISISREEYNTEAFF. In DNA form, the CDR3 reads TGTGCCATTAGTATAAGTCGTGAGGAATACAACACTGAAGCTTTCTTT.

This clonotype has just a few counts. The chain carries TRBV7-9 and TRBJ2-6; possible D gene TRBD1, 6 bases. This CDR3 contains 16 residues. V was shortened by 5 bases and J by 2 bases, with 13 bases between the two germline ends. Germline values: CDR1 SEHNR, CDR2 FQNEAQ (reference sequence). The CDR3 region is CASSVLQGAGANVLTF. The CDR3 nucleotides read TGTGCCAGCAGCGTGCTACAGGGAGCTGGGGCCAACGTCCTGACTTTC.

This clonotype was recorded a few times. This rearrangement joins TRBV18 to TRBJ1-3; 7 bases map to TRBD1. The CDR3 is 15 amino acids. Germline lookup yields CDR1 KGHSH and CDR2 LQKENI. Germline trimming cut 6 bases from V and 8 bases from J; bases unmatched to any gene: 13. CDR3 DNA: TGTGCCAGCTCCCCTAGGACAGGCGCCGTGGACACCATATATTTT. Protein sequence: CASSPRTGAVDTIYF.

V usage is TRBV20-1 and J usage is TRBJ1-2; D is uncertain. The CDR3 is 12 residues long. Trimming took 3 bases from V and 8 from J, leaving 13 bases between them. CDR1 is DFQATT, CDR2 SNEGSKA, per germline (reference sequence). In nucleotides, the CDR3 is TGCAGTGCTAGTGGTGCTCTCCGGGGCTACACCTTC. Translation: CSASGALRGYTF.

Judged by abundance, this clonotype is medium-sized (0.01 to 0.1%). This CDR3 reads CASSYSNYGYTF. The CDR3 nucleotides read TGTGCCAGCAGTTACTCTAACTATGGCTACACCTTC. The chain has TRBV6-5 and TRBJ1-2, with unresolved D. CDR3 size: 12 residues. CDR1 and CDR2 from the germline V gene are MNHEY and SVGAGI. V gave up 0 bases and J gave up 1 base, with 0 bases separating them.

This clonotype has only a few counts. This sequence joins TRBV29-1 and TRBJ2-2; 10 bases are shared with TRBD1. Germline lookup yields CDR1 SQVTM and CDR2 ANQGSEA. The CDR3 is 13 residues long. V shed 7 bases, J shed 5 bases, and the junction held 4 bases outside the gene matches. For the CDR3, the DNA is TGCAGCGCAAGGACAGGGGGGACCGGGGAGCTGTTTTTT. The encoded protein is CSARTGGTGELFF.

J is TRBJ1-4 and V is TRBV5-5; D is unclear. The CDR3 has 13 amino acids. CDR1 is SGHKS and CDR2 is YYEKEE in the germline V gene (reference sequence). Trimming shortened V by 0 bases and J by 4 bases, and 4 bases separated the two germline ends. This CDR3 is CASSLGGNEKLFF. The CDR3 nucleotides are TGTGCCAGCAGCTTGGGGGGTAATGAAAAACTGTTTTTT.

The gene calls are TRBV7-9 and TRBJ1-1, with D perhaps matching TRBD1 (6 bases). Germline CDR1 and CDR2: SEHNR and FQNEAQ (reference sequence). V lost 2 bases to trimming and J lost 7 bases, with 11 bases between them. CDR3 length: 13 amino acids. The CDR3 region is CASSLSARGEAFF. Written as DNA, the CDR3 is TGTGCCAGCAGCTTATCAGCCAGGGGTGAAGCTTTCTTT.

This clonotype was seen a few times. This chain uses TRBV6-6 with TRBJ1-4; no reliable D call. The V gene's germline CDR1 is MNHNY and CDR2 SVGAGI (reference sequence). CDR3 length equals 14 residues. The germline V and J ends were trimmed by 6 bases and 0 bases, with 8 bases remaining between them. The DNA for the CDR3 is TGTGCCAGCAGGTTAATTTCAACTAATGAAAAACTGTTTTTT. This sequence encodes CASRLISTNEKLFF.

The chain couples TRBV20-1 to TRBJ1-1; D gene unclear. There are 13 residues in the CDR3. V lost 1 base and J 7 bases, leaving 13 bases between the germline ends. Germline V gene lookup returns CDR1 DFQATT and CDR2 SNEGSKA (reference sequence). CDR3 nucleotides: TGCAGTGCTAGAGTGGTTGGGAAAAGTGAAGCTTTCTTT. Amino acid sequence: CSARVVGKSEAFF.

The genes are TRBV19 and TRBJ1-3; D ambiguous. Between the trimmed V and J ends, which lost 6 bases and 0 bases, there was a span of 12 bases. The length of the CDR3 is 15 residues. Germline CDR1 LNHDA, CDR2 SQIVND (reference sequence). The CDR3 DNA reads as TGTGCCAGTAGCCCCCTCCCAAGCTCTGGAAACACCATATATTTT. This encodes CASSPLPSSGNTIYF.

This clonotype showed up just once. The V call is TRBV20-1, the J call TRBJ2-7; TRBD1 aligns across 9 bases. Trimming removed 4 bases from V and 4 bases from J; junction bases left unmatched: 11. Looked up from germline, CDR1 is DFQATT and CDR2 is SNEGSKA (reference sequence). The CDR3 contains 15 residues. The CDR3 sequence: CSATSPGQGSYEQYF. The CDR3 DNA is TGCAGTGCTACTTCCCCGGGACAGGGATCATACGAGCAGTACTTC.

By share, this clonotype counts as medium-sized. The chain combines TRBV18 with TRBJ1-1; a possible D gene is TRBD1 (5 bases). Germline values: CDR1 KGHSH, CDR2 LQKENI. V was pared by 0 bases and J by 0 bases, with 8 bases between. The CDR3 loop spans 15 amino acids. CDR3 DNA sequence: TGTGCCAGCTCACCACCTACAGGTATGAACACTGAAGCTTTCTTT. Its translation: CASSPPTGMNTEAFF.